These 3 T cell receptor beta chains were sequenced from one sample in a study of T cells after yellow fever vaccination (dated by TCRdb to between 2018 and 2021). In the paper's terms, the treatment or condition label means: live attenuated yellow fever vaccine strain. The library was built by means of 5' RACE. The sample was run on an Illumina HiSeq 2500. TCRdb trimmed the raw reads at Q25, called clones with MiXCR and kept productive beta chains. Here each entry gathers all rows of one CDR3 protein and keeps the most common genes and DNA. This sample comprises 250,000 or so distinct CDR3 sequences, 6% to 8% of them detected only once. Of the sample, 0.85% to 1.2% falls within the top ten clones. The sample in question was CD4+ T cells sorted from PBMCs, obtained on the day of the yellow fever booster vaccination. The receptors were gathered from a man in his thirties or forties who received the YFV17D yellow fever vaccine.

This clonotype appeared many times. The chain is built from TRBV9 and TRBJ2-1, with 7 bases lining up with TRBD2. Germline CDR1 reads SGDLS; CDR2 reads YYNGEE. CDR3 length equals 15 residues. Trimming cost V 2 bases and J 4 bases; bases outside gene matches: 6. Here the CDR3 reads CASSVSTSHYNEQFF. The CDR3, as DNA: TGTGCCAGCAGCGTTTCGACTAGCCATTACAATGAGCAGTTCTTC.

This clonotype was detected only a few times. This chain connects TRBV5-1 to TRBJ2-7; 8 nucleotides match TRBD1. The germline gives CDR1 SGHRS, CDR2 YFSETQ. The CDR3 runs 13 residues. Trimming at V came to 7 bases and at J to 6 bases, leaving 9 bases not matched to a gene. The CDR3 DNA reads as TGCGCCAGCCGCAAGACAGGGGTCGTCGAGCAGTACTTC. Encoded protein: CASRKTGVVEQYF.

This clonotype was detected a few times. The chain joins TRBV14 to TRBJ2-7; D may match TRBD1 or TRBD2 (5 bases each). With 4 bases removed from V and 0 bases from J, the gap between germline ends came to 10 bases. The CDR3 length is 14 residues. Looked up from germline, CDR1 is SGHDN and CDR2 is FVKESK. The CDR3 DNA reads TGTGCCAGCAGCCGGTCCGGGACCTCCTACGAGCAGTACTTC. It translates to CASSRSGTSYEQYF.